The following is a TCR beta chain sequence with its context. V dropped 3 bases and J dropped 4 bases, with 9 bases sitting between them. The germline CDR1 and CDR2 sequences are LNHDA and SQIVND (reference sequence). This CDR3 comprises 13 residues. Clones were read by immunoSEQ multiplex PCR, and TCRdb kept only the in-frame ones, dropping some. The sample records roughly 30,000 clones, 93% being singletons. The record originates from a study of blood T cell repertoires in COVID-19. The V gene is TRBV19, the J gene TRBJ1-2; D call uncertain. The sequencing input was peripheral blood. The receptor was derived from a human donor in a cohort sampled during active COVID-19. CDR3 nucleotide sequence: TGTGCCAGTAGTATGGCAGCGCTCTATGGCTACACCTTC. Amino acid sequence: CASSMAALYGYTF.